This T cell receptor beta chain was identified in a study of T cells in localized non-small cell lung cancer. Germline V gene sequence: CDR1 LNHDA, CDR2 SQIVND (reference sequence). The CDR3 is made up of 15 amino acids. The V end lost 3 bases, the J end lost 3 bases, and 13 bases lay between the germline ends. Clones were read by immunoSEQ multiplex PCR, and TCRdb kept only the in-frame ones, dropping some. This sample carries tens of thousands of clones, roughly nine tenths of them seen once, and the ten largest clones take about 10%. To note about this clone: Its cognate antigen is unknown.

Study results and caveats: The appearance of a median approximately 60 of the top 100 tumor clones was seen in adjacent lung.

The V and J genes are TRBV19 and TRBJ2-3; D possibly matches TRBD1 or TRBD2 (5 bases each). The receptor comes from a woman aged 40-70 years with stage II lung adenocarcinoma. The specimen was PBMCs, collected before any cancer treatment. CDR3 region: CASSMGVVETDTQYF. DNA for the CDR3: TGTGCCAGTAGTATGGGGGTGGTGGAGACAGATACGCAGTATTTT.